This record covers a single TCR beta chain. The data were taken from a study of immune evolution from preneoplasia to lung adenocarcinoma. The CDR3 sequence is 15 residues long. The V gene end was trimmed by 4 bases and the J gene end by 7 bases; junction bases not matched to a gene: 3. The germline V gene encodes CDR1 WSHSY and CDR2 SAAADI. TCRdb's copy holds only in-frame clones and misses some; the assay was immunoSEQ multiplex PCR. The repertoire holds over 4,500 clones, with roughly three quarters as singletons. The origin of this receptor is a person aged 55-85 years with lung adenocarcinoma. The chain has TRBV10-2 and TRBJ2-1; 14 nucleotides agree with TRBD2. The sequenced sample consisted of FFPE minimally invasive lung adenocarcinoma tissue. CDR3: CASSAGTSGGNEQFF. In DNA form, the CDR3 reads TGCGCCAGCAGTGCTGGGACTAGCGGGGGAAATGAGCAGTTCTTC.